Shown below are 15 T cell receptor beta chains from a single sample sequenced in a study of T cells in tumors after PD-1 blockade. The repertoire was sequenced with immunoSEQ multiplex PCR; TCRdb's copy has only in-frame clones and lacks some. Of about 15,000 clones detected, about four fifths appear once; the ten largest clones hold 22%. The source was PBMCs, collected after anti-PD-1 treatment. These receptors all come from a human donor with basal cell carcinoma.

This chain's CDR3 is CASSLRPRTGELFF. CDR3 in DNA: TGTGCCAGCAGCTTAAGGCCACGCACCGGGGAGCTGTTTTTT. This rearrangement joins TRBV7-2 to TRBJ2-2, with D unresolved. The CDR3 runs 14 residues. Germline-derived CDR1 and CDR2 are SGHTA and FQGNSA. The V and J ends lost 2 bases and 4 bases respectively, with 8 bases between them.

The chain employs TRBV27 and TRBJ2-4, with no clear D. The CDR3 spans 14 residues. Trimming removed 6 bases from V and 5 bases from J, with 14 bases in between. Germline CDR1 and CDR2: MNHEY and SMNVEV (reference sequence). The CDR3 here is CASSSPSFQNIQYF. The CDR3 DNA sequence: TGTGCCAGCAGCTCCCCCTCTTTTCAAAACATTCAGTACTTC.

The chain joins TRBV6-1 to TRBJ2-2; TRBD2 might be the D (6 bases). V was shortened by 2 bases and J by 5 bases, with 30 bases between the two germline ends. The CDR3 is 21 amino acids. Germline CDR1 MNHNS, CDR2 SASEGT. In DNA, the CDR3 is TGTGCCAGCAGTGAATGGCGTCGATGGCCCCGGGGGACTCTCATGACCGGGGAGCTGTTTTTT. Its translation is CASSEWRRWPRGTLMTGELFF.

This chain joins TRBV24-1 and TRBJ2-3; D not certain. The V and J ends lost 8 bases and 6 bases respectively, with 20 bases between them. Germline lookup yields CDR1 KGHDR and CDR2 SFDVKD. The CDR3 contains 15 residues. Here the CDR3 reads CATILKVDGVDTQYF. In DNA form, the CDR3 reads TGTGCCACCATCCTAAAGGTGGACGGTGTGGATACGCAGTATTTT.

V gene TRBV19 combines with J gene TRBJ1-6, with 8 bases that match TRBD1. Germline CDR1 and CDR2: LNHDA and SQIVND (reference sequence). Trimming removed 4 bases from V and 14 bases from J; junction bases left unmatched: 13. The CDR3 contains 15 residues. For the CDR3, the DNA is TGTGCCAGTAGTAAGCGGACAGGGCCCGCCGGGGCCCTCCACTTT. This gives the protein CASSKRTGPAGALHF. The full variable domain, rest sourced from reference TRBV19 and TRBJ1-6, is DGGITQSPKYLFRKEGQNVTLSCEQNLNHDAMYWYRQDPGQGLRLIYYSQIVNDFQKGDIAEGYSVSREKKESFPLTVTSAQKNPTAFYLCASSKRTGPAGALHFGNGTRLTVT.

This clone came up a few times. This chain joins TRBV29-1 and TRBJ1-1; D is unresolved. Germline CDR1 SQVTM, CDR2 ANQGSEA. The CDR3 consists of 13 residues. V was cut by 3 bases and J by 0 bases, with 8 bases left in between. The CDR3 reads CSVEGQLNTEAFF. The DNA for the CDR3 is TGCAGCGTTGAGGGTCAACTGAACACTGAAGCTTTCTTT.

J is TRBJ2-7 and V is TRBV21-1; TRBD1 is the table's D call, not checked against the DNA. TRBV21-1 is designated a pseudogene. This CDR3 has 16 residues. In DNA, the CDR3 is TGTGCCAGCAGATACCTCGGGACAGGGCTCTCCTACGAGCAGTACTTC. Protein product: CASRYLGTGLSYEQYF.

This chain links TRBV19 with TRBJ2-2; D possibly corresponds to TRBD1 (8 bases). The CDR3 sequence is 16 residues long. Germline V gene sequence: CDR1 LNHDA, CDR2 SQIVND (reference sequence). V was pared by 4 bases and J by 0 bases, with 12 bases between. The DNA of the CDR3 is TGTGCCAGTAGTAGAGCGGGACAGGCGAACACCGGGGAGCTGTTTTTT. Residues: CASSRAGQANTGELFF.

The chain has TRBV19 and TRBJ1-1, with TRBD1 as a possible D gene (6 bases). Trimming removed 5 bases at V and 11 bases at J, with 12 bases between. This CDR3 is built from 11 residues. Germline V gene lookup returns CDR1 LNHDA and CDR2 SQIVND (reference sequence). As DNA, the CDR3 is TGTGCCAGTAGTGACAGGCATGGGGCTTTCTTT. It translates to CASSDRHGAFF.

The CDR3 loop is CASSSNRAANTGELFF. Here the CDR3 DNA reads TGCGCCAGCAGCTCGAACAGGGCGGCGAACACCGGGGAGCTGTTTTTT. V and J are TRBV5-1 and TRBJ2-2; possibly TRBD1 for D (6 bases). This CDR3 comprises 16 residues. Germline V gives CDR1 SGHRS, CDR2 YFSETQ. V gave up 3 bases and J gave up 0 bases, with 12 bases separating them.

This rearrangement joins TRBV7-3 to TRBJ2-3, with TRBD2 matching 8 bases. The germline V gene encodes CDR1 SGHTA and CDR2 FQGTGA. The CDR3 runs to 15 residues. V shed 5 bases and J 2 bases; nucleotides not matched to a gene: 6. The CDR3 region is CASSIDSGDTDTQYF. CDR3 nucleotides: TGTGCCAGCAGCATCGATAGCGGGGACACAGATACGCAGTATTTT.

The CDR3 is CATTSGSRDEQFF. Here the CDR3 DNA reads TGTGCCACCACTAGCGGGAGTCGGGATGAGCAGTTCTTC. V and J are TRBV28 and TRBJ2-1, with 11 bases matching TRBD2. There are 13 residues in the CDR3. Germline CDR1 and CDR2: MDHEN and SYDVKM. Trimming cost V 10 bases and J 8 bases; bases outside gene matches: 7.

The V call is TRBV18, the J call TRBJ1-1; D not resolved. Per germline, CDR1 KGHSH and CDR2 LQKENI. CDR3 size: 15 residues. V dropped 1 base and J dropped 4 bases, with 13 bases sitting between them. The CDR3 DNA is TGTGCCAGCTCACCACAAGGCGGAGTCGGCACTGAAGCTTTCTTT. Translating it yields CASSPQGGVGTEAFF.

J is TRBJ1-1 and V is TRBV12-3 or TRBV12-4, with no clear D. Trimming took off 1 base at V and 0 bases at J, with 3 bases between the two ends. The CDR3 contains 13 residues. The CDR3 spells CASSLVMNTEAFF. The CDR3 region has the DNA TGTGCCAGCAGTTTAGTCATGAACACTGAAGCTTTCTTT.

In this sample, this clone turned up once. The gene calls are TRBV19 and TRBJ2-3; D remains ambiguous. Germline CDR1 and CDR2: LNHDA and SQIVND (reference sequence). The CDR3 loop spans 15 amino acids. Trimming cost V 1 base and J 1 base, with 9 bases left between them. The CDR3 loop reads CASSIAARGTDTQYF. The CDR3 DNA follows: TGTGCCAGTAGTATAGCTGCTCGGGGCACAGATACGCAGTATTTT. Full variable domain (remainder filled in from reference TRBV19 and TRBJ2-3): DGGITQSPKYLFRKEGQNVTLSCEQNLNHDAMYWYRQDPGQGLRLIYYSQIVNDFQKGDIAEGYSVSREKKESFPLTVTSAQKNPTAFYLCASSIAARGTDTQYFGPGTRLTVL.